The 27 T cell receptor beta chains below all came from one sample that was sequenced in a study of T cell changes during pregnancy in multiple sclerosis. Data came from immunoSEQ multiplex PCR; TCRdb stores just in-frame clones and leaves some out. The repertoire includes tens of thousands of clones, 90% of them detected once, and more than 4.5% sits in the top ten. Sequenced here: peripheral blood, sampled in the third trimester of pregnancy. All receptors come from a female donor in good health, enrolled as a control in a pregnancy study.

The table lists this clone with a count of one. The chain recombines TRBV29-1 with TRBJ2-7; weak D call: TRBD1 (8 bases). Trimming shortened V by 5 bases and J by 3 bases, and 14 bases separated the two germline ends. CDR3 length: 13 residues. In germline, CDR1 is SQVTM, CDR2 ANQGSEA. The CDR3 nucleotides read TGCAGCGTTCGGACAGGGAGGGTCTACGAGCAGTACTTC. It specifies CSVRTGRVYEQYF.

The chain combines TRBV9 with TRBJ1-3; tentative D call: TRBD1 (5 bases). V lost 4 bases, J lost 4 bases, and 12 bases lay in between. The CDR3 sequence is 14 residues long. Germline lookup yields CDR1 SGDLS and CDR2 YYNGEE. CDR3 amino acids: CASSTRAYGNTIYF. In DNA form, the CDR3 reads TGTGCCAGCAGCACCAGGGCTTACGGAAACACCATATATTTT.

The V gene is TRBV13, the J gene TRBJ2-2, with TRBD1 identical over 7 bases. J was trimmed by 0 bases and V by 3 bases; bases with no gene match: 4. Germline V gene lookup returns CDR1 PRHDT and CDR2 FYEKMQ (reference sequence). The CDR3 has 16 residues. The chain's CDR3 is CASSLGTAANTGELFF. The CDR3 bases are TGTGCCAGCAGCTTGGGGACAGCCGCGAACACCGGGGAGCTGTTTTTT.

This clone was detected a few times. CDR3 in amino acids: CASSSNRVSDYGYTF. CDR3 in DNA: TGTGCCAGCAGCTCGAACAGGGTCTCTGACTATGGCTACACCTTC. The chain employs TRBV11-2 and TRBJ1-2; a possible D gene is TRBD1 (6 bases). Trimming removed 4 bases at V and 3 bases at J, with 15 bases between. Germline V gene lookup returns CDR1 SGHAT and CDR2 FQNNGV. CDR3 size: 15 residues.

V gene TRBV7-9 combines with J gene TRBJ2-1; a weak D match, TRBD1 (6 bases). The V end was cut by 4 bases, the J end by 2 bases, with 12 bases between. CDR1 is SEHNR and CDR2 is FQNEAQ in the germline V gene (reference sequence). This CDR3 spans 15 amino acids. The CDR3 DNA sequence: TGTGCCAGCAGCTCAGGACAGCATGCCTACAATGAGCAGTTCTTC. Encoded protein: CASSSGQHAYNEQFF.

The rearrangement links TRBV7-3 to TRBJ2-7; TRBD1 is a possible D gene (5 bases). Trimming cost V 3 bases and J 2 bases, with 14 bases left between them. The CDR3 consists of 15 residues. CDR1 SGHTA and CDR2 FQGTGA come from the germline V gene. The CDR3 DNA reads TGTGCCAGCAGCTTGGGCAGGGTAGGACCCTACGAGCAGTACTTC. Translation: CASSLGRVGPYEQYF.

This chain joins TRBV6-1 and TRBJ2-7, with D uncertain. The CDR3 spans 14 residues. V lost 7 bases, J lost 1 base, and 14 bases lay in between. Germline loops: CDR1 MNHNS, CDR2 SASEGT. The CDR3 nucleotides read TGTGCCAGCAAGTCGGAGACCGCGTCCTACGAGCAGTACTTC. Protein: CASKSETASYEQYF.

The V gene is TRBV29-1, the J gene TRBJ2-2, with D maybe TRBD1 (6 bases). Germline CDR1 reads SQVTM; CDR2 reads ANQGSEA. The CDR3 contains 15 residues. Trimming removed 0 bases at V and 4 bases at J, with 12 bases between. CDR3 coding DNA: TGCAGCGTTGAAGACCGGACAGACCCCACCGGGGAGCTGTTTTTT. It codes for CSVEDRTDPTGELFF.

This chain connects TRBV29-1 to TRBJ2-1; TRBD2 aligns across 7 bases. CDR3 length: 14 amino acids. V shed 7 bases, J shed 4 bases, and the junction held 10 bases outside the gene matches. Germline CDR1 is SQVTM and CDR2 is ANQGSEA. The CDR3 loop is CSARGGGEYNEQFF. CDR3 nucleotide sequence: TGCAGCGCTCGCGGGGGAGGGGAATACAATGAGCAGTTCTTC.

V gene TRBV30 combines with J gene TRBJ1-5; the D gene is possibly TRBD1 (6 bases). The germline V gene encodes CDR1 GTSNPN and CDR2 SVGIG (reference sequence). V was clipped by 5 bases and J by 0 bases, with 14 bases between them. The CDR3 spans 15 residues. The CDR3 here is CAWEQGQYSNQPQHF. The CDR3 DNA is TGTGCCTGGGAACAGGGACAATATAGCAATCAGCCCCAGCATTTT.

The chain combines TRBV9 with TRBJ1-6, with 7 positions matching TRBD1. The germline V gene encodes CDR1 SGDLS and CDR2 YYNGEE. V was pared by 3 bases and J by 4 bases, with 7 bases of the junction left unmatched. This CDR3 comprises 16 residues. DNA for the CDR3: TGTGCCAGCAGCGAGGGGGCTTCGAGTTATAATTCACCCCTCCACTTT. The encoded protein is CASSEGASSYNSPLHF.

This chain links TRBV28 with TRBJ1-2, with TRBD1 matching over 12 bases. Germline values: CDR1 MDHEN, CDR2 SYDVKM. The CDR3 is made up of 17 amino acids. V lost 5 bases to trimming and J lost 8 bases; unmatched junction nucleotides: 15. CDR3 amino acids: CASSETHPGQGAGGYTF. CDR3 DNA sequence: TGTGCCAGCAGTGAAACCCATCCGGGACAGGGGGCAGGAGGCTACACCTTC.

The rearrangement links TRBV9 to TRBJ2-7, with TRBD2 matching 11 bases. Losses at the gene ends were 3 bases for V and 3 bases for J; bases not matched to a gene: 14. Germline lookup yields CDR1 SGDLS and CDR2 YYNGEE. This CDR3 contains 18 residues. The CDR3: CASSATLEELAGDYEQYF. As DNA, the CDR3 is TGTGCCAGCAGCGCGACCCTCGAGGAACTAGCGGGAGACTACGAGCAGTACTTC.

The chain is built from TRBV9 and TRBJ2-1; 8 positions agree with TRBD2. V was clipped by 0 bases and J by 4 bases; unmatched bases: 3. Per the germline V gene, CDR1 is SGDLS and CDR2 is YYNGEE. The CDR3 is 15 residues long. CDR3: CASSVGASGYNEQFF. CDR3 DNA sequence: TGTGCCAGCAGCGTAGGGGCTAGCGGGTACAATGAGCAGTTCTTC.

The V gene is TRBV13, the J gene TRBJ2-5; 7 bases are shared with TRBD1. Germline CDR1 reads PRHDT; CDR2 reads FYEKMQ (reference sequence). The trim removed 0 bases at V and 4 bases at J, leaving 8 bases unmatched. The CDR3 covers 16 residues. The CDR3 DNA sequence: TGTGCCAGCAGCTTAGGAACAGGGGTGGTCCGAGAGACCCAGTACTTC. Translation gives CASSLGTGVVRETQYF. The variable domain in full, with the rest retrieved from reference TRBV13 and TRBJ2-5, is AAGVIQSPRHLIKEKRETATLKCYPIPRHDTVYWYQQGPGQDPQFLISFYEKMQSDKGSIPDRFSAQQFSDYHSELNMSSLELGDSALYFCASSLGTGVVRETQYFGPGTRLLVL.

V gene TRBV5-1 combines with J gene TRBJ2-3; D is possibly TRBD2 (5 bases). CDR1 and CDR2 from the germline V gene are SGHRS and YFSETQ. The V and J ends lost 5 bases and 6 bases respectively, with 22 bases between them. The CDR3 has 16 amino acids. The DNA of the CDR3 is TGCGCCAGCAGTTATGGTGATCTAGCCCTCCTTGATACGCAGTATTTT. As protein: CASSYGDLALLDTQYF.

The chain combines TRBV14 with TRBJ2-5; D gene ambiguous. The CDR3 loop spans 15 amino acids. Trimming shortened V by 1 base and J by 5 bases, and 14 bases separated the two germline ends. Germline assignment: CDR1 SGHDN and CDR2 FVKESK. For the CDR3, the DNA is TGTGCCAGCAGCCAAGCTACCCTGGTGGGCGAGACCCAGTACTTC. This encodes CASSQATLVGETQYF.

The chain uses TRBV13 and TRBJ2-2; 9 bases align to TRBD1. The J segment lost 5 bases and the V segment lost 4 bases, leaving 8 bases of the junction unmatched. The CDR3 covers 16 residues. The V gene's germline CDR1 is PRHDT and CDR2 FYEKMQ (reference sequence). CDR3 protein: CASSSQGALNTGELFF. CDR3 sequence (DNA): TGTGCCAGCAGCTCACAGGGGGCGCTTAATACCGGGGAGCTGTTTTTT.

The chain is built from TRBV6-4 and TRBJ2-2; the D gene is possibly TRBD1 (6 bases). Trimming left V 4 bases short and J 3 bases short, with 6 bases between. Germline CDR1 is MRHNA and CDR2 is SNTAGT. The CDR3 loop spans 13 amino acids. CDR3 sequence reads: CASSAGDTGELFF. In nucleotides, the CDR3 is TGTGCCAGCAGTGCAGGGGACACCGGGGAGCTGTTTTTT.

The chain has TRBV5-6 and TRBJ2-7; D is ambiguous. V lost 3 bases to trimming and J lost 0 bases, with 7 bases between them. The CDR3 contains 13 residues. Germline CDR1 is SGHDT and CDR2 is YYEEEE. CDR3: CASSYTASYEQYF. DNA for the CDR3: TGTGCCAGCAGCTACACAGCCTCCTACGAGCAGTACTTC.

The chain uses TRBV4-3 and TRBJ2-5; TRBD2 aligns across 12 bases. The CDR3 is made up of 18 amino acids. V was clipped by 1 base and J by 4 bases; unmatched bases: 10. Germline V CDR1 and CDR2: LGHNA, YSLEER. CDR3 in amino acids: CASSQGYGTSGRGETQYF. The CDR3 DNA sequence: TGCGCCAGCAGCCAAGGATACGGGACTAGCGGGCGAGGAGAGACCCAGTACTTC.

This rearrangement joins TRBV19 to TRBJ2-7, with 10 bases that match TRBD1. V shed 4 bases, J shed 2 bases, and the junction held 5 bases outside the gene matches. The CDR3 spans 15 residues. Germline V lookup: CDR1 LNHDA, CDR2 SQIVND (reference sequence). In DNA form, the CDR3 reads TGTGCCAGTAGTAGGGGACAGGGGCCCACCTACGAGCAGTACTTC. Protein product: CASSRGQGPTYEQYF.

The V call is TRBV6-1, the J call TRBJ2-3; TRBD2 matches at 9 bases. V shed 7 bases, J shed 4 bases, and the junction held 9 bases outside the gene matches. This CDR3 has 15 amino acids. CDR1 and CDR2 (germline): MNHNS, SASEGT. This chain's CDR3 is CASIVGGGGADTQYF. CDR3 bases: TGTGCCAGCATCGTAGGCGGGGGGGGCGCAGATACGCAGTATTTT.

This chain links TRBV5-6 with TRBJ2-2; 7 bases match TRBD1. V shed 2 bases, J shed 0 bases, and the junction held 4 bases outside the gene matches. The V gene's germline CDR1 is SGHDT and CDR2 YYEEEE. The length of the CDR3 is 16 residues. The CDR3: CASSLLDRTNTGELFF. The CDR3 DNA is TGTGCCAGCAGCTTACTGGACAGGACGAACACCGGGGAGCTGTTTTTT.

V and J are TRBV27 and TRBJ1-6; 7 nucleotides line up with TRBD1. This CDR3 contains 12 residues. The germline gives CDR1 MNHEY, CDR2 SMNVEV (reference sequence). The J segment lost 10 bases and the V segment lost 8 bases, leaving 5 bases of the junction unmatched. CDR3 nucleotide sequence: TGTGCCAGCGGAGGGGGCGTATCACCCCTCCACTTT. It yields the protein CASGGGVSPLHF.

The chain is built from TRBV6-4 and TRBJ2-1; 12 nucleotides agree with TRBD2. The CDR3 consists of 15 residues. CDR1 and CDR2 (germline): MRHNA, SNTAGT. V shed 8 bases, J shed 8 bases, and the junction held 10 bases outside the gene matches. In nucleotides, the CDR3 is TGTGCCAGCGCCCGACTAGCGGGAGAGCACTATGAGCAGTTCTTC. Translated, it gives CASARLAGEHYEQFF.

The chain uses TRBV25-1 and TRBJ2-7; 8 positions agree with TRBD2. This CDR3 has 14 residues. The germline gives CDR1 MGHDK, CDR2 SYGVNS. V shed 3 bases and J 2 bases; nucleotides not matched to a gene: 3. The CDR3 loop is CASSELAGTYEQYF. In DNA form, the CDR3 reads TGTGCCAGCAGTGAGTTAGCGGGGACCTACGAGCAGTACTTC.